One sample yielded the 6 T cell receptor beta chains listed below, sequenced in a study of T cell responses to AZD1222 COVID-19 vaccine (dated by TCRdb to about 2021). Libraries were built with the immunoSEQ multiplex PCR assay. Drawn from immuneACCESS, this table holds only the in-frame rearrangements with V and J called that TCRdb kept. Clones are partly lost; checked studies trace under half to an unresolved V gene and leave the rest unexplained. This sample is represented by approximately 61,000 clones; around 81% of them were singletons. The ten largest make up roughly 25% of the sample. In the paper's terms, the time point label means: about 28 days (+/-7) after the second vaccine dose. This specimen was peripheral blood, taken 28 days after the second AZD1222 dose. All receptors come from an adult who received the AZD1222 COVID-19 vaccine.

The chain links TRBV19 to TRBJ1-4; TRBD1 agrees at 8 bases. J gave up 5 bases and V 5 bases, and 7 bases lay outside the gene matches. This CDR3 spans 15 amino acids. The germline gives CDR1 LNHDA, CDR2 SQIVND (reference sequence). CDR3 nucleotides: TGTGCCAGTAGTCCGACAGGGGTGGAAAATGAAAAACTGTTTTTT. It is translated as CASSPTGVENEKLFF.

This chain joins TRBV7-2 and TRBJ1-2; TRBD1 matches at 9 bases. The CDR3 extends over 14 amino acids. V lost 5 bases to trimming and J lost 5 bases; unmatched junction nucleotides: 6. The germline gives CDR1 SGHTA, CDR2 FQGNSA. CDR3 sequence (DNA): TGTGCCAGCAGCCCAGGGACAGGGTCTTATGGCTACACCTTC. Translation: CASSPGTGSYGYTF.

The J gene is TRBJ2-2, the V gene TRBV12-2; TRBD1 was called by the table and not checked on the DNA. TRBV12-2 is flagged as a pseudogene. The CDR3 contains 14 residues. The DNA for the CDR3 is TGTGCAAGTCGCTGGACAGGGGGAACCGGGGAGCTGTTTTTT. It codes for CASRWTGGTGELFF.

The chain uses TRBV7-2 and TRBJ1-5, with a possible D match to TRBD1 (5 bases). This CDR3 region has 18 residues. V lost 1 base, J lost 9 bases, and 25 bases lay in between. CDR1 is SGHTA, CDR2 FQGNSA, per germline. The CDR3 coding sequence is TGTGCCAGCAGCTTAGGCTTTCAGGAGGGGATCCGGGGGAGGCCCCAGCATTTT. It translates to CASSLGFQEGIRGRPQHF.

The chain uses TRBV5-6 and TRBJ1-1; D is uncertain. This CDR3 has 11 amino acids. Germline V gene sequence: CDR1 SGHDT, CDR2 YYEEEE. Trimming cost V 2 bases and J 7 bases, with 6 bases left between them. In DNA, the CDR3 is TGTGCCAGCAGCTTTGGGATTGAAGCTTTCTTT. This codes for CASSFGIEAFF.

This sequence joins TRBV5-6 and TRBJ1-6; D gene unclear. This CDR3 is 17 amino acids long. Germline CDR1 and CDR2: SGHDT and YYEEEE. V shed 3 bases and J shed 6 bases, with 19 bases lying between them. The CDR3 sequence: CASSSSPGRSGNSPLHF. CDR3 bases: TGTGCCAGCAGCTCGAGTCCGGGAAGATCGGGTAATTCACCCCTCCACTTT. The complete variable domain, with remaining parts taken from reference TRBV5-6 and TRBJ1-6, reads DAGVTQSPTHLIKTRGQQVTLRCSPKSGHDTVSWYQQALGQGPQFIFQYYEEEERQRGNFPDRFSGHQFPNYSSELNVNALLLGDSALYLCASSSSPGRSGNSPLHFGNGTRLTVT.